This TCR beta chain is from a study of shared clonotypes between healthy human individuals. The wider study: Each donor's CD8 memory used one plate, CD8 naive two, each CD4 subset three. Study observations and caveats: Apart from blood, nothing was sampled; tissue repertoires likely differ.

Clones were read by immunoSEQ multiplex PCR, and TCRdb kept only the in-frame ones, dropping some. This sample has over a million clones; 70% to 80% occur once, and the top ten carry more than 0.5%. In its sample, this clone was seen many times. Its specificity is unknown. The length of the CDR3 is 12 residues. V was shortened by 5 bases and J by 1 base, with 6 bases between the two germline ends. The germline V gene encodes CDR1 GTSNPN and CDR2 SVGIG (reference sequence). The sequence was collected from a young man in good health. Some clones in this sample may be carry-over from other donors' samples. The chain employs TRBV30 and TRBJ2-1; no definite D call. Sequencing used memory CD4+ T cells from PBMCs. Subset noted: CD45RA-negative fraction. In DNA, the CDR3 is TGTGCCTGGGACGGGTCCTACAATGAGCAGTTCTTC. It is translated as CAWDGSYNEQFF.